This is a list of T cell receptor beta chains from one sample in a study of T-cell reconstitution after alpha-beta-depleted transplantation in children. TCRdb independently ran MiXCR on the PCR reads; one entry per CDR3 protein. The sample holds around 380,000 distinct CDR3 sequences, approximately 11% seen once. The material sequenced was PBMCs from the stem cell graft donor, taken from the stem cell graft. The origin of the receptors is a human donor who donated a stem cell graft to a child with acute myeloid leukemia. CDR3s include the opening cysteine and the closing phenylalanine or tryptophan. A D gene is named only where the DNA matches it firmly. The size of a clone is reported for some rows only, either as once, few or many, or as a class for expanded clones.

v_call: TRBV6-5; d_call: -; j_call: TRBJ2-1; clone_size: -; cdr3_aa: CASSSQGGTYNEQFF; cdr3_nt: TGTGCCAGCAGTAGCCAGGGGGGGACCTACAATGAGCAGTTCTTC
v_call: TRBV11-2; d_call: -; j_call: TRBJ2-1; clone_size: few; cdr3_aa: CASTQIPDSYNEQFF; cdr3_nt: TGTGCCAGCACCCAAATCCCGGACAGTTACAATGAGCAGTTCTTC
v_call: TRBV29-1; d_call: TRBD2; j_call: TRBJ2-2; clone_size: -; cdr3_aa: CSVRLAANTGELFF; cdr3_nt: TGCAGCGTCCGACTAGCGGCGAACACCGGGGAGCTGTTTTTT
v_call: TRBV4-1; d_call: TRBD1; j_call: TRBJ1-5; clone_size: few; cdr3_aa: CASSPRTGNNQPQHF; cdr3_nt: TGCGCCAGCAGCCCCCGGACAGGGAATAATCAGCCCCAGCATTTT
v_call: TRBV7-8; d_call: TRBD2; j_call: TRBJ2-5; clone_size: few; cdr3_aa: CASSTEVAGSQETQYF; cdr3_nt: TGTGCCAGCAGCACAGAGGTAGCGGGATCTCAAGAGACCCAGTACTTC
v_call: TRBV9; d_call: -; j_call: TRBJ2-3; clone_size: -; cdr3_aa: CASSVGKGLYTDTQYF; cdr3_nt: TGTGCCAGCAGCGTAGGGAAGGGGCTGTACACAGATACGCAGTATTTT
v_call: TRBV20-1; d_call: TRBD2; j_call: TRBJ2-1; clone_size: -; cdr3_aa: CSALGLAGRNEQFF; cdr3_nt: TGCAGTGCCCTGGGACTAGCGGGGAGGAATGAGCAGTTCTTC
v_call: TRBV20-1; d_call: -; j_call: TRBJ2-5; clone_size: many; cdr3_aa: CSARPQPETQYF; cdr3_nt: TGCAGTGCTAGACCCCAACCGGAGACCCAGTACTTC
v_call: TRBV27; d_call: -; j_call: TRBJ2-1; clone_size: -; cdr3_aa: CASSLRDWGNEQFF; cdr3_nt: TGTGCCAGCAGTTTAAGAGACTGGGGCAATGAGCAGTTCTTC
v_call: TRBV27; d_call: TRBD1; j_call: TRBJ1-4; clone_size: -; cdr3_aa: CASTSDRLDEKLFF; cdr3_nt: TGTGCCAGCACTTCGGACAGGCTGGATGAAAAACTGTTTTTT
v_call: TRBV12-3/TRBV12-4; d_call: -; j_call: TRBJ1-3; clone_size: few; cdr3_aa: CASSLARRDPSGNTIYF; cdr3_nt: TGTGCCAGCAGTTTAGCGCGGCGGGACCCCTCTGGAAACACCATATATTTT
v_call: TRBV5-1; d_call: -; j_call: TRBJ2-7; clone_size: -; cdr3_aa: CASSLEPGTGTYEQYF; cdr3_nt: TGCGCCAGCAGCTTGGAACCGGGGACTGGCACCTACGAGCAGTACTTC
v_call: TRBV20-1; d_call: -; j_call: TRBJ1-5; clone_size: many; cdr3_aa: CSARSGQGNQPQHF; cdr3_nt: TGCAGTGCTAGATCGGGACAAGGCAATCAGCCCCAGCATTTT
v_call: TRBV20-1; d_call: TRBD2; j_call: TRBJ2-7; clone_size: few; cdr3_aa: CSAAPPNSGIWSYEQYF; cdr3_nt: TGCAGTGCCGCGCCTCCAAATAGCGGGATTTGGTCCTACGAGCAGTACTTC
v_call: TRBV5-1; d_call: -; j_call: TRBJ2-2; clone_size: medium-sized; cdr3_aa: CASSFGATGELFF; cdr3_nt: TGCGCCAGCAGCTTTGGCGCCACCGGGGAGCTGTTTTTT
v_call: TRBV4-3; d_call: TRBD1; j_call: TRBJ2-3; clone_size: few; cdr3_aa: CASSHPGTGEGDTQYF; cdr3_nt: TGCGCCAGCAGCCACCCCGGGACAGGGGAGGGAGATACGCAGTATTTT
v_call: TRBV5-1; d_call: TRBD2; j_call: TRBJ2-2; clone_size: once; cdr3_aa: CASSWETSGNTGELFF; cdr3_nt: TGCGCCAGCAGCTGGGAGACTAGCGGGAACACCGGGGAGCTGTTTTTT
v_call: TRBV20-1; d_call: TRBD1; j_call: TRBJ2-5; clone_size: -; cdr3_aa: CSAREGGLWETQYF; cdr3_nt: TGCAGTGCTAGGGAAGGGGGCCTGTGGGAGACCCAGTACTTC
v_call: TRBV7-8; d_call: -; j_call: TRBJ1-1; clone_size: -; cdr3_aa: CASSFPGGVGTEAFF; cdr3_nt: TGTGCCAGCAGCTTCCCGGGGGGGGTAGGGACTGAAGCTTTCTTT
v_call: TRBV20-1; d_call: TRBD2; j_call: TRBJ2-7; clone_size: -; cdr3_aa: CSARDVGTSFGEQYF; cdr3_nt: TGCAGTGCTAGAGATGTTGGGACTAGCTTCGGTGAGCAGTACTTC
v_call: TRBV12-3/TRBV12-4; d_call: TRBD1; j_call: TRBJ1-2; clone_size: -; cdr3_aa: CASGKQGDYGYTF; cdr3_nt: TGTGCCAGCGGAAAACAGGGGGACTATGGCTACACCTTC